This T cell receptor (beta chain) comes out of a study of blood T cell repertoires in COVID-19. Study details: The samples span acute and convalescent COVID-19 from the United States, Italy and Spain. The cDNA or gDNA used as material had been derived from T cells, B-cell-depleted T cells, or PBMCs.

The trim removed 8 bases at V and 9 bases at J, leaving 5 bases unmatched. The CDR3 spans 13 residues. CDR1 and CDR2 (germline): LGHDT, YNNKEL (reference sequence). Assignment of participants to cohorts was predicated upon participant-reported clinical history. Original processing notes: Amplification of reference gene primers was used by the study to estimate nucleated cell counts. Clones were read by immunoSEQ multiplex PCR, and TCRdb kept only the in-frame ones, dropping some. D and trimming were read from the DNA, whereas the V and J calls and clone size are those reported in that table. The sample consists of approximately 200,000 clones, around 89% of them appearing once.

The rearrangement joins TRBV3-1 (or the pseudogene TRBV3-2) to TRBJ2-1; 12 bases fit TRBD2. The receptor was derived from a woman aged 18-29 years in a cohort exposed to, infected with or recovered from COVID-19 (not recorded which). The sequencing sample was made of PBMCs or T cells enriched from blood (not recorded which). The CDR3, as DNA: TGTGCCAGCCGACTAGCGGGAGAGGTTGAGCAGTTCTTC. It specifies CASRLAGEVEQFF.